A selection of T cell receptor beta chains follows, all from one sample in a study of blood T cell repertoires in COVID-19. Produced via immunoSEQ multiplex PCR; TCRdb's table is partial and in-frame only. Counted here are tens of thousands of clones, approximately 91% occurring once; the ten biggest clones make up more than 5%. The sequenced sample consisted of peripheral blood. The receptors shown here come from a man between 60 and 75 years old with COVID-19, enrolled during active disease. Each CDR3 is given with its conserved first and last residue. The order of the fields is D gene, clone size, J gene, CDR3 length, V gene, CDR3 DNA, CDR3 protein. D genes are given only for firm matches. Clone size is given for some rows only: seen once, a few or many times, or a class if the clone is expanded.

D gene: TRBD1
clone size: .
J gene: TRBJ1-1
CDR3 length: 14
V gene: TRBV5-1
CDR3 DNA: TGCGCCAGCAGCCAACAGGGGGCGGACACTGAAGCTTTCTTT
CDR3 protein: CASSQQGADTEAFF

D gene: TRBD1
clone size: .
J gene: TRBJ1-1
CDR3 length: 15
V gene: TRBV9
CDR3 DNA: TGTGCCAGCAGCAAAAGGACAGGGTGGGACACTGAAGCTTTCTTT
CDR3 protein: CASSKRTGWDTEAFF

D gene: TRBD2
clone size: few
J gene: TRBJ2-2
CDR3 length: 16
V gene: TRBV30
CDR3 DNA: TGTGCCTGGAGCGGACTAGCGGGGGCGAACACCGGGGAGCTGTTTTTT
CDR3 protein: CAWSGLAGANTGELFF

D gene: TRBD2
clone size: .
J gene: TRBJ2-2
CDR3 length: 17
V gene: TRBV11-2
CDR3 DNA: TGTGCCAGCAGCTTAGTAATACAGACTAGCGGGACCGGGGAGCTGTTTTTT
CDR3 protein: CASSLVIQTSGTGELFF

D gene: .
clone size: .
J gene: TRBJ2-7
CDR3 length: 15
V gene: TRBV7-7
CDR3 DNA: TGTGCCAGCAGCGGGGGCCAGGGGAGCTCCTACGAGCAGTACTTC
CDR3 protein: CASSGGQGSSYEQYF

D gene: .
clone size: few
J gene: TRBJ2-5
CDR3 length: 17
V gene: TRBV7-8
CDR3 DNA: TGTGCCAGCAGCTTAACGCTCATAGCGGCTATCGGGGAGACCCAGTACTTC
CDR3 protein: CASSLTLIAAIGETQYF

D gene: TRBD2
clone size: .
J gene: TRBJ2-1
CDR3 length: 17
V gene: TRBV4-2
CDR3 DNA: TGTGCCAGCAGCCAAGGGTTAGGAGCGGGAGGCCACAATGAGCAGTTCTTC
CDR3 protein: CASSQGLGAGGHNEQFF

D gene: .
clone size: .
J gene: TRBJ2-5
CDR3 length: 11
V gene: TRBV2
CDR3 DNA: TGTGCCAGCGACTGCCAAGAGACCCAGTACTTC
CDR3 protein: CASDCQETQYF

D gene: .
clone size: .
J gene: TRBJ2-1
CDR3 length: 12
V gene: TRBV7-3
CDR3 DNA: TGTGCCAGCAGCGAAGAGTCCAATGAGCAGTTCTTC
CDR3 protein: CASSEESNEQFF

D gene: TRBD1
clone size: once
J gene: TRBJ1-4
CDR3 length: 15
V gene: TRBV12-5
CDR3 DNA: TGTGCTAGTGGTTTGGGGGACAGGGGGCTTGAAAAACTGTTTTTT
CDR3 protein: CASGLGDRGLEKLFF

D gene: .
clone size: .
J gene: TRBJ2-1
CDR3 length: 14
V gene: TRBV5-4
CDR3 DNA: TGTGCCAGCAGCTTGGTGGGCAACTACAATGAGCAGTTCTTC
CDR3 protein: CASSLVGNYNEQFF

D gene: TRBD2
clone size: .
J gene: TRBJ2-1
CDR3 length: 15
V gene: TRBV11-2
CDR3 DNA: TGTGCCAGCAGCATTGGACTAGCGGATTACAATGAGCAGTTCTTC
CDR3 protein: CASSIGLADYNEQFF

D gene: TRBD1
clone size: .
J gene: TRBJ1-5
CDR3 length: 16
V gene: TRBV5-5
CDR3 DNA: TGTGCCAGCAGCTTCCGGACAGGGTACCAGGATCAGCCCCAGCATTTT
CDR3 protein: CASSFRTGYQDQPQHF

D gene: .
clone size: .
J gene: TRBJ2-7
CDR3 length: 14
V gene: TRBV7-9
CDR3 DNA: TGTGCCAGCAGCTTGGACTGGAAAAACTACGAGCAGTACTTC
CDR3 protein: CASSLDWKNYEQYF

D gene: .
clone size: .
J gene: TRBJ2-1
CDR3 length: 15
V gene: TRBV30
CDR3 DNA: TGTGCCTGGAGTGGAGGGAGGAACTCCTACAATGAGCAGTTCTTC
CDR3 protein: CAWSGGRNSYNEQFF

D gene: TRBD2
clone size: .
J gene: TRBJ2-1
CDR3 length: 15
V gene: TRBV5-4
CDR3 DNA: TGTGCCAGCAGCCCGGGGGGGACTAGTTACAATGAGCAGTTCTTC
CDR3 protein: CASSPGGTSYNEQFF

D gene: .
clone size: .
J gene: TRBJ2-2
CDR3 length: 15
V gene: TRBV13
CDR3 DNA: TGTGCCAGCAGCTTAATCGGGGGTCACACCGGGGAGCTGTTTTTT
CDR3 protein: CASSLIGGHTGELFF

D gene: TRBD2
clone size: .
J gene: TRBJ2-3
CDR3 length: 14
V gene: TRBV28
CDR3 DNA: TGTGCCAGCAGCCCTAGCGGGAGTACAGATACGCAGTATTTT
CDR3 protein: CASSPSGSTDTQYF

D gene: .
clone size: .
J gene: TRBJ1-2
CDR3 length: 12
V gene: TRBV12-3/TRBV12-4
CDR3 DNA: TGTGCCAGCAACGGACCGGGGGGTGGCTACACCTTC
CDR3 protein: CASNGPGGGYTF

D gene: .
clone size: .
J gene: TRBJ2-1
CDR3 length: 15
V gene: TRBV19
CDR3 DNA: TGTGCCAGTAGTATCCTGGACAGGGAGGGGAATGAGCAGTTCTTC
CDR3 protein: CASSILDREGNEQFF

D gene: TRBD1
clone size: .
J gene: TRBJ1-6
CDR3 length: 13
V gene: TRBV12-3/TRBV12-4
CDR3 DNA: TGTGCCAGCAGTTACAGGGGGAATTCACCCCTCCACTTT
CDR3 protein: CASSYRGNSPLHF

D gene: TRBD1
clone size: .
J gene: TRBJ1-2
CDR3 length: 18
V gene: TRBV4-1
CDR3 DNA: TGCGCCAGCAGCCAAGACCCTGTGGGACAGCTAGCTAACTATGGCTACACCTTC
CDR3 protein: CASSQDPVGQLANYGYTF

D gene: .
clone size: .
J gene: TRBJ2-2
CDR3 length: 14
V gene: TRBV25-1
CDR3 DNA: TGTGCCAGCAGTGAAGAGGAGGATGCCGGGGAGCTGTTTTTT
CDR3 protein: CASSEEEDAGELFF

D gene: TRBD1
clone size: .
J gene: TRBJ1-2
CDR3 length: 15
V gene: TRBV28
CDR3 DNA: TGTGCCAGCAGCCCCATCGGACAGGGAGGGTATGGCTACACCTTC
CDR3 protein: CASSPIGQGGYGYTF

D gene: .
clone size: .
J gene: TRBJ1-4
CDR3 length: 13
V gene: TRBV28
CDR3 DNA: TGTGCCAGCAGTACCAGGGGAAGTGAAAAACTGTTTTTT
CDR3 protein: CASSTRGSEKLFF

D gene: .
clone size: .
J gene: TRBJ2-7
CDR3 length: 15
V gene: TRBV6-5
CDR3 DNA: TGTGCCAGCAGTTACGTCCGGGAGTCCTCCTACGAGCAGTACTTC
CDR3 protein: CASSYVRESSYEQYF

D gene: TRBD1
clone size: .
J gene: TRBJ2-2
CDR3 length: 13
V gene: TRBV11-3
CDR3 DNA: TGTGCCAGCAGCTCAGACAGGGCCGGGGAGCTGTTTTTT
CDR3 protein: CASSSDRAGELFF

D gene: TRBD2
clone size: .
J gene: TRBJ2-5
CDR3 length: 15
V gene: TRBV5-1
CDR3 DNA: TGCGCCAGCAGCACTAGCGGGAGCGGAGAAGAGACCCAGTACTTC
CDR3 protein: CASSTSGSGEETQYF

D gene: .
clone size: .
J gene: TRBJ2-5
CDR3 length: 14
V gene: TRBV5-1
CDR3 DNA: TGCGCCAGCAGCTTTAGCGCTGGAGAAGAGACCCAGTACTTC
CDR3 protein: CASSFSAGEETQYF

D gene: TRBD2
clone size: .
J gene: TRBJ2-2
CDR3 length: 16
V gene: TRBV11-1
CDR3 DNA: TGTGCCAGCAGCTCCCTTAGCGGGAGGGAGGCCGGGGAGCTGTTTTTT
CDR3 protein: CASSSLSGREAGELFF

D gene: .
clone size: .
J gene: TRBJ1-2
CDR3 length: 11
V gene: TRBV29-1
CDR3 DNA: TGCAGCGCCGACGGGGGAGGAGGCTACACCTTC
CDR3 protein: CSADGGGGYTF

D gene: TRBD2
clone size: .
J gene: TRBJ2-3
CDR3 length: 15
V gene: TRBV10-1
CDR3 DNA: TGCGCCAGCAGACCGACTAGCAGAACCACAGATACGCAGTATTTT
CDR3 protein: CASRPTSRTTDTQYF

D gene: TRBD1
clone size: .
J gene: TRBJ1-1
CDR3 length: 14
V gene: TRBV5-8
CDR3 DNA: TGTGCCAGCAGCAACCGGGACAGGGCCTCTGAAGCTTTCTTT
CDR3 protein: CASSNRDRASEAFF

D gene: .
clone size: few
J gene: TRBJ1-1
CDR3 length: 13
V gene: TRBV18
CDR3 DNA: TGTGCCAGCTCACCGGCCAGGGACACTGAAGCTTTCTTT
CDR3 protein: CASSPARDTEAFF

D gene: TRBD1
clone size: .
J gene: TRBJ2-3
CDR3 length: 13
V gene: TRBV24-1
CDR3 DNA: TGTGCCACCAGTGCTGGGGGACAGGGTACGCAGTATTTT
CDR3 protein: CATSAGGQGTQYF

D gene: .
clone size: .
J gene: TRBJ2-3
CDR3 length: 14
V gene: TRBV24-1
CDR3 DNA: TGTGCCACCAGTGATTTCTCGAGCACAGATACGCAGTATTTT
CDR3 protein: CATSDFSSTDTQYF

D gene: TRBD2
clone size: .
J gene: TRBJ2-7
CDR3 length: 15
V gene: TRBV18
CDR3 DNA: TGTGCCAGCTCACCGTCTAGCGGGAGCTCCTACGAGCAGTACTTC
CDR3 protein: CASSPSSGSSYEQYF

D gene: .
clone size: .
J gene: TRBJ1-5
CDR3 length: 15
V gene: TRBV7-8
CDR3 DNA: TGTGCCAGCAGCTTTGTCTACGGTCCCAATCAGCCCCAGCATTTT
CDR3 protein: CASSFVYGPNQPQHF

D gene: .
clone size: .
J gene: TRBJ1-2
CDR3 length: 13
V gene: TRBV4-3
CDR3 DNA: TGCGCCAGCAGCCAAGCTGATCGGGGTGGCTACACCTTC
CDR3 protein: CASSQADRGGYTF

D gene: .
clone size: .
J gene: TRBJ1-5
CDR3 length: 15
V gene: TRBV30
CDR3 DNA: TGTGCCTGGAGTGTTGGGGCCTTAGGCAATCAGCCCCAGCATTTT
CDR3 protein: CAWSVGALGNQPQHF

D gene: .
clone size: .
J gene: TRBJ1-1
CDR3 length: 14
V gene: TRBV24-1
CDR3 DNA: TGTGCCTCCCGAGCGCGGGAGGGAGACACTGAAGCTTTCTTT
CDR3 protein: CASRAREGDTEAFF

D gene: .
clone size: .
J gene: TRBJ1-6
CDR3 length: 16
V gene: TRBV3-1/TRBV3-2
CDR3 DNA: TGTGCCAGCACCCAAACGGGTAGCTCCTATAATTCACCCCTCCACTTT
CDR3 protein: CASTQTGSSYNSPLHF

D gene: TRBD1
clone size: .
J gene: TRBJ1-1
CDR3 length: 13
V gene: TRBV7-9
CDR3 DNA: TGTGCCAGCAGCTTGGGACAGGGTTCGGAAGCTTTCTTT
CDR3 protein: CASSLGQGSEAFF

D gene: .
clone size: .
J gene: TRBJ2-1
CDR3 length: 14
V gene: TRBV30
CDR3 DNA: TGTGCCTGGACCCCTATAACTCAGCTAGATGAGCAGTTCTTC
CDR3 protein: CAWTPITQLDEQFF

D gene: .
clone size: once
J gene: TRBJ2-6
CDR3 length: 19
V gene: TRBV24-1
CDR3 DNA: TGTGCCACCAGTGATTCAGACTGGCCAGGGGTCTCTGGGGCCAACGTCCTGACTTTC
CDR3 protein: CATSDSDWPGVSGANVLTF

D gene: .
clone size: .
J gene: TRBJ2-4
CDR3 length: 13
V gene: TRBV30
CDR3 DNA: TGTGCCTGCCTGCTGACAGGAATCAACATTCAGTACTTC
CDR3 protein: CACLLTGINIQYF

D gene: .
clone size: .
J gene: TRBJ1-2
CDR3 length: 15
V gene: TRBV30
CDR3 DNA: TGTGCCTGGAGTGTGGCCGACCGTCTAGGGGCCGGCTACACCTTC
CDR3 protein: CAWSVADRLGAGYTF

D gene: .
clone size: .
J gene: TRBJ1-3
CDR3 length: 14
V gene: TRBV6-6
CDR3 DNA: TGTGCCAGCAGCGACTGGAGCTCTGGAAACACCATATATTTT
CDR3 protein: CASSDWSSGNTIYF

D gene: .
clone size: .
J gene: TRBJ1-1
CDR3 length: 15
V gene: TRBV5-6
CDR3 DNA: TGTGCCAGCAGCTCGATACATAATCAGAACACTGAAGCTTTCTTT
CDR3 protein: CASSSIHNQNTEAFF

D gene: .
clone size: .
J gene: TRBJ2-3
CDR3 length: 13
V gene: TRBV29-1
CDR3 DNA: TGCAGCGTTGTGGGACAAAGCACAGATACGCAGTATTTT
CDR3 protein: CSVVGQSTDTQYF

D gene: TRBD1
clone size: once
J gene: TRBJ2-7
CDR3 length: 17
V gene: TRBV11-2
CDR3 DNA: TGTGCCAGCAGCCCTCTAGGAGGACAGGGGAGCTCCTACGAGCAGTACTTC
CDR3 protein: CASSPLGGQGSSYEQYF

D gene: .
clone size: .
J gene: TRBJ2-1
CDR3 length: 12
V gene: TRBV12-3/TRBV12-4
CDR3 DNA: TGTGCCAGCAGTTTTTCAGGGGTTGAGCAGTTCTTC
CDR3 protein: CASSFSGVEQFF

D gene: TRBD1
clone size: .
J gene: TRBJ2-7
CDR3 length: 15
V gene: TRBV7-8
CDR3 DNA: TGTGCCAGCAGCTTACTTACAGTAGGGGGCCACGAGCAGTACTTC
CDR3 protein: CASSLLTVGGHEQYF

D gene: .
clone size: .
J gene: TRBJ2-1
CDR3 length: 17
V gene: TRBV9
CDR3 DNA: TGTGCCAGCAGCGCCATCCCCGGCACAGGCAGTACAATTGAGCAGTTCTTC
CDR3 protein: CASSAIPGTGSTIEQFF

D gene: TRBD2
clone size: .
J gene: TRBJ2-1
CDR3 length: 15
V gene: TRBV11-3
CDR3 DNA: TGTGCCAGCAGCTCAGGACTAGCGGGAGGGGTTGAGCAGTTCTTC
CDR3 protein: CASSSGLAGGVEQFF

D gene: TRBD1
clone size: .
J gene: TRBJ2-4
CDR3 length: 17
V gene: TRBV19
CDR3 DNA: TGTGCCAGTAGTATAGATCGACAGGGGGGTGACAAAAACATTCAGTACTTC
CDR3 protein: CASSIDRQGGDKNIQYF

D gene: .
clone size: .
J gene: TRBJ2-7
CDR3 length: 12
V gene: TRBV5-4
CDR3 DNA: TGTGCCAGCAGCCCTAATTCCTACGAGCAGTACTTC
CDR3 protein: CASSPNSYEQYF

D gene: .
clone size: .
J gene: TRBJ2-2
CDR3 length: 14
V gene: TRBV5-1
CDR3 DNA: TGCGCCAGCAGCTTTTTGGGGGCGACCGGGGAGCTGTTTTTT
CDR3 protein: CASSFLGATGELFF

D gene: .
clone size: .
J gene: TRBJ1-5
CDR3 length: 16
V gene: TRBV19
CDR3 DNA: TGTGCCAGTAGTACCCCCTTTGGGGAGAGCAATCAGCCCCAGCATTTT
CDR3 protein: CASSTPFGESNQPQHF

D gene: .
clone size: .
J gene: TRBJ1-5
CDR3 length: 12
V gene: TRBV19
CDR3 DNA: TGTGCCAGTAGCGGAGGGGATCAGCCCCAGCATTTT
CDR3 protein: CASSGGDQPQHF